This passage covers 5 T cell receptor beta chains from one sample sequenced in a study of a mutant IDH1 vaccine in newly diagnosed glioma. Time point here: week 35, safety follow-up. Every vaccine dose comprised 300 ug of mutant IDH1 20-mer peptide plus topical imiquimod. The table came from immunoSEQ multiplex PCR; TCRdb's copy has only in-frame clones and leaves some out. The sample lists 50,000 to 70,000 clones, about 73% occurring once. These receptors' targets are unknown. The sequencing here drew on PBMCs, taken from a glioma patient whose treatment included an IDH1 peptide vaccine. The source of these receptors is a middle-aged man with glioma.

V usage is TRBV14 and J usage is TRBJ2-1, with unresolved D. This CDR3 region has 16 residues. Germline loops: CDR1 SGHDN, CDR2 FVKESK. Trimming removed 2 bases at V and 9 bases at J, with 20 bases between. This CDR3 reads CASSQPWALSPGEQFF. In DNA, the CDR3 is TGTGCCAGCAGCCAACCATGGGCCCTCTCTCCGGGTGAGCAGTTCTTC.

Regarding this clone: One end of the junction does not line up with germline, which may come from a read error. The genes are TRBV14 and TRBJ2-4, with a weak D call TRBD2 (6 bases). The CDR3 is 13 amino acids. CDR1 SGHDN and CDR2 FVKESK come from the germline V gene. The CDR3 bases are TGTGCCAGCAGCCAAGGACGGGGGACGCTACTTAACTTC. Translation: CASSQGRGTLLNF.

For the CDR3, the DNA is TGTGCCAGCAGCTTGGTGGGCTACGAGCAGTACTTC. Amino acids: CASSLVGYEQYF. The V and J genes are TRBV5-4 and TRBJ2-7; D gene unclear. This CDR3 has 12 amino acids. Trimming took 0 bases from V and 3 from J, leaving 4 bases between them. Germline-derived CDR1 and CDR2 are SGHNT and YYREEE (reference sequence).

The count of this clone is one. J is TRBJ2-7 and V is TRBV9; D call uncertain. The CDR3 contains 13 residues. V was shortened by 4 bases and J by 3 bases, with 11 bases between the two germline ends. Germline CDR1 SGDLS, CDR2 YYNGEE. CDR3 in amino acids: CASSRRHDYEQYF. The CDR3 DNA reads as TGTGCCAGCAGCAGACGACACGACTACGAGCAGTACTTC.

This clone turned up a few times. J is TRBJ1-1 and V is TRBV5-1; weak D call: TRBD1 (5 bases). The V gene lost 6 bases and the J gene lost 2 bases, with 14 bases spanning the gap. Germline assignment: CDR1 SGHRS and CDR2 YFSETQ. The CDR3 spans 14 residues. In DNA, the CDR3 is TGCGCCAGCACCAGACGGGGGGATAACACTGAAGCTTTCTTT. Translation gives CASTRRGDNTEAFF.